The entry below gives a single TCR beta chain sequence along with its context. At one end the junction does not follow the germline gene, possibly because of a read error. This CDR3 region has 12 residues. Germline assignment: CDR1 MDHEN and CDR2 SYDVKM. With 60 Vbeta and 13 Jbeta primers, the PCR was carried out. Sequencing used immunoSEQ multiplex PCR; TCRdb keeps in-frame clones, though not all of them. The data show about 140,000 clones, roughly 79% seen once. This specimen comes from a study of cytomegalovirus exposure and HLA in healthy donors. Material for sequencing was PBMCs. The rearrangement uses TRBV28 and TRBJ2-7; D may be TRBD1 (6 bases). This clonotype originated in a woman between 35 and 50 years old in good health and CMV-seronegative. This chain's CDR3 is CASSLSPGQLIF. The CDR3 region has the DNA TGTGCCAGCAGTTTATCCCCCGGACAGTTGATCTTC.